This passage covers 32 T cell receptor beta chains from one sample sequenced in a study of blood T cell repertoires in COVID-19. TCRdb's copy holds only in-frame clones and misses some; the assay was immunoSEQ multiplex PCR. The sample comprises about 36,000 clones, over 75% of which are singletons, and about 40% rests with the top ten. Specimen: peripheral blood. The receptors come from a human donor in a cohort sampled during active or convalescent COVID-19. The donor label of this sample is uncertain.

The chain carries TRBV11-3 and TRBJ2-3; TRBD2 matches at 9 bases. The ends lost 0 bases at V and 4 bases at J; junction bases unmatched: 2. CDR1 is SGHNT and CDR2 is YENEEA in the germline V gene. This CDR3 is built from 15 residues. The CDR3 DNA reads TGTGCCAGCAGCTTAGACGGCGGGAGGGCAGATACGCAGTATTTT. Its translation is CASSLDGGRADTQYF.

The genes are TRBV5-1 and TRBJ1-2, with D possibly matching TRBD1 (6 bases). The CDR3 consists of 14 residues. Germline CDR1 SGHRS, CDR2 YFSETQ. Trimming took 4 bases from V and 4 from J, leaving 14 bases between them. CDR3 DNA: TGCGCCAGCAGCGCTACTACAGGGACCTATGGCTACACCTTC. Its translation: CASSATTGTYGYTF.

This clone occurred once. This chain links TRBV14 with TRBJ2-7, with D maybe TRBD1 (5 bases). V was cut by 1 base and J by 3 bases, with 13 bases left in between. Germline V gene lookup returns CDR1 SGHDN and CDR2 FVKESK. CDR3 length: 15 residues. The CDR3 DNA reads TGTGCCAGCAGCCAAGGTCAGGCCAGGGTCTACGAGCAGTACTTC. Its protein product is CASSQGQARVYEQYF.

CDR3 loop: CASSLEQGITEAFF. The CDR3 DNA reads TGCGCCAGCAGCTTGGAACAGGGAATCACTGAAGCTTTCTTT. The chain carries TRBV5-1 and TRBJ1-1, with D possibly TRBD1 on 6 matching bases. The V end lost 0 bases, the J end lost 4 bases, and 10 bases lay between the germline ends. This CDR3 is 14 amino acids long. Germline CDR1 is SGHRS and CDR2 is YFSETQ.

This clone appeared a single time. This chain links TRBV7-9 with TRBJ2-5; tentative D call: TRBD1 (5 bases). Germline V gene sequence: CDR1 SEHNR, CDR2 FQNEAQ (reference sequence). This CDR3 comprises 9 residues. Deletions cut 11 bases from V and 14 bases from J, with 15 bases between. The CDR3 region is CAVRAPVYF. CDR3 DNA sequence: TGTGCCGTCAGGGCCCCCGTTTACTTC.

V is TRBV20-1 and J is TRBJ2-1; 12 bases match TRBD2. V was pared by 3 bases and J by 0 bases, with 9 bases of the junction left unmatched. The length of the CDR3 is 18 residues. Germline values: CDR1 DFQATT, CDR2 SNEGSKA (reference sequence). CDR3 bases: TGCAGTGCTAGTGGAGGACTAGCGGGACCTATCTCCTACAATGAGCAGTTCTTC. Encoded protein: CSASGGLAGPISYNEQFF.

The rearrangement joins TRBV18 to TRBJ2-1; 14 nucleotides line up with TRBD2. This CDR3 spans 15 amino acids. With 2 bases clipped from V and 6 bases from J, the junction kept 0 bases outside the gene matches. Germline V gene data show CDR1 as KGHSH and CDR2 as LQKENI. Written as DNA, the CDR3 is TGTGCCAGCTCACCAGGGACTAGCGGGAGCAATGAGCAGTTCTTC. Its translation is CASSPGTSGSNEQFF.

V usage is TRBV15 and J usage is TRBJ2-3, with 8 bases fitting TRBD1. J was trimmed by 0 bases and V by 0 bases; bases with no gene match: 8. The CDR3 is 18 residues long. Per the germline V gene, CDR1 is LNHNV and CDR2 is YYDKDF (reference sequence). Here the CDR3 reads CATSRDSAGGGSTDTQYF. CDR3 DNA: TGTGCCACCAGCAGAGATTCCGCAGGGGGCGGGAGCACAGATACGCAGTATTTT. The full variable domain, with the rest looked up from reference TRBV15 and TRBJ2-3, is DAMVIQNPRYQVTQFGKPVTLSCSQTLNHNVMYWYQQKSSQAPKLLFHYYDKDFNNEADTPDNFQSRRPNTSFCFLDIRSPGLGDTAMYLCATSRDSAGGGSTDTQYFGPGTRLTVL.

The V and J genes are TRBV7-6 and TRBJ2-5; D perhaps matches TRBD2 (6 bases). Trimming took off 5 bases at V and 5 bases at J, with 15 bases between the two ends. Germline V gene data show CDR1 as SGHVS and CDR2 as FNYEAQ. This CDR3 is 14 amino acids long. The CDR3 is CASSQRRGRETQYF. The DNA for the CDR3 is TGTGCCAGCAGCCAGAGGCGGGGCAGGGAGACCCAGTACTTC.

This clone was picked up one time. CDR3 nucleotides: TGTGCCAGCAGCCCTCAAGCCCTAGCGTTACGCTACAATGAGCAGTTCTTC. This encodes CASSPQALALRYNEQFF. The genes are TRBV7-2 and TRBJ2-1, with D maybe TRBD2 (6 bases). From germline, CDR1 is SGHTA and CDR2 FQGNSA. The CDR3 is 17 residues long. Trimming shortened V by 5 bases and J by 3 bases, and 20 bases separated the two germline ends. Full variable domain (remainder filled in from reference TRBV7-2 and TRBJ2-1): GAGVSQSPSNKVTEKGKDVELRCDPISGHTALYWYRQSLGQGLEFLIYFQGNSAPDKSGLPSDRFSAERTGGSVSTLTIQRTQQEDSAVYLCASSPQALALRYNEQFFGPGTRLTVL.

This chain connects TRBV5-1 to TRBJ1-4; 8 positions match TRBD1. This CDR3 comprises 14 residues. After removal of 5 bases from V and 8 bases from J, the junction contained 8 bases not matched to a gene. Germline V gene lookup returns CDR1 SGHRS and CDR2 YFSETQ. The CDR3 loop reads CASRRQGAGEKLFF. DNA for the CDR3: TGCGCCAGCAGACGGCAGGGGGCGGGAGAAAAACTGTTTTTT.

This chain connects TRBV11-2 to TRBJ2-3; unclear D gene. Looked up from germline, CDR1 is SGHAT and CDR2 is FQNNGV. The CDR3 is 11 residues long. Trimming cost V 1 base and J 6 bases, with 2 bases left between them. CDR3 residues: CASSLADTQYF. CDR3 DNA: TGTGCCAGCAGCTTAGCGGATACGCAGTATTTT.

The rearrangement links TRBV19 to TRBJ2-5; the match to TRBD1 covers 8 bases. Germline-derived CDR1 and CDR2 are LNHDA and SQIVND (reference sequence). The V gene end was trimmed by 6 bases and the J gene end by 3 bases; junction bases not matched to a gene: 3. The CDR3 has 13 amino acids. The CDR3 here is CASSQTGEETQYF. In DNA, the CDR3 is TGTGCCAGTAGCCAGACAGGGGAAGAGACCCAGTACTTC.

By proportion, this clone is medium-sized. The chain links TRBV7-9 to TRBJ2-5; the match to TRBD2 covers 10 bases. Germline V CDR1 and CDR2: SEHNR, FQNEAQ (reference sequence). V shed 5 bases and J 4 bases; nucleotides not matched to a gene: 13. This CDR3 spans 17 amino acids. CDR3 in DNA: TGTGCCAGCAGCCCGCGGACTAGCGGTTGGAGGGGAGAGACCCAGTACTTC. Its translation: CASSPRTSGWRGETQYF.

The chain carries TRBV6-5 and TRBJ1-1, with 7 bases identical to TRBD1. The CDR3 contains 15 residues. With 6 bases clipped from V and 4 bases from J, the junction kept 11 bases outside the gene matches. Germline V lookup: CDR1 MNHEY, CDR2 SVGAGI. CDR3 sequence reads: CASSALTGDSTEAFF. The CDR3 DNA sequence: TGTGCCAGCAGCGCACTCACAGGGGATAGCACTGAAGCTTTCTTT.

The CDR3 sequence is CASRQGAGTEAFF. DNA of the CDR3: TGTGCCAGCAGACAGGGGGCGGGCACTGAAGCTTTCTTT. The chain employs TRBV12-3 or TRBV12-4 and TRBJ1-1; TRBD1 aligns across 9 bases. The CDR3 is made up of 13 amino acids. V dropped 6 bases and J dropped 4; count of bases not matched to a gene: 3.

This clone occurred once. CDR3 bases: TGTGCCAGCAGCAAAGCCCCCCGGGGAGCTAACTATGGCTACACCTTC. Amino acids: CASSKAPRGANYGYTF. V gene TRBV21-1 combines with J gene TRBJ1-2. TRBV21-1 is noted as a pseudogene. The CDR3 consists of 16 residues.

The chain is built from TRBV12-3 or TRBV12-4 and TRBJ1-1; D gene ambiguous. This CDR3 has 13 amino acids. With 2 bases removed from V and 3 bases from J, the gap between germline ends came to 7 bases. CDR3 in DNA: TGTGCCAGCAGTTTATATCGGGACACTGAAGCTTTCTTT. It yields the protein CASSLYRDTEAFF.

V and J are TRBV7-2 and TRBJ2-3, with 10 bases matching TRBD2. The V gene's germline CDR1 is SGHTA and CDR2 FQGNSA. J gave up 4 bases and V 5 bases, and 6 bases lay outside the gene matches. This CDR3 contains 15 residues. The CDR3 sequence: CASSPNSGRADTQYF. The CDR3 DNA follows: TGTGCCAGCAGCCCAAACAGCGGGAGGGCAGATACGCAGTATTTT.

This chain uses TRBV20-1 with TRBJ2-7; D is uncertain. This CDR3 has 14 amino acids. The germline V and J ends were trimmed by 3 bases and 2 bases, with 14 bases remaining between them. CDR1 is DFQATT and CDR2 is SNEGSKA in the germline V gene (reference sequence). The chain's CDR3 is CSASDILLPYEQYF. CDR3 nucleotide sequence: TGCAGTGCTAGTGACATACTCCTCCCCTACGAGCAGTACTTC.

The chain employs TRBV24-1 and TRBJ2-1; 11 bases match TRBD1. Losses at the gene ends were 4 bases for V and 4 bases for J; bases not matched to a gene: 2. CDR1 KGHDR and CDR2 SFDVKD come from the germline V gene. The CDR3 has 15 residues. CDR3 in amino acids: CATSDGTGGYNEQFF. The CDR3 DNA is TGTGCCACCAGTGACGGGACAGGGGGTTACAATGAGCAGTTCTTC.

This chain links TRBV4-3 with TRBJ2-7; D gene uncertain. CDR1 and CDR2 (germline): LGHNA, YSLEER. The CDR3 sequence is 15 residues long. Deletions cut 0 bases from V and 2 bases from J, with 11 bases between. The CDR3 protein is CASSQEGREAYEQYF. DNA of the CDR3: TGCGCCAGCAGCCAAGAAGGTCGAGAGGCCTACGAGCAGTACTTC.

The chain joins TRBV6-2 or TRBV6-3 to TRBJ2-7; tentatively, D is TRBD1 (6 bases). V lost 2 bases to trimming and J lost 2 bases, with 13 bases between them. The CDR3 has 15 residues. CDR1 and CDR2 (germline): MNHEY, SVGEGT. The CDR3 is CASSYGDTSTYEQYF. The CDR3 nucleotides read TGTGCCAGCAGTTACGGGGACACATCCACCTACGAGCAGTACTTC.

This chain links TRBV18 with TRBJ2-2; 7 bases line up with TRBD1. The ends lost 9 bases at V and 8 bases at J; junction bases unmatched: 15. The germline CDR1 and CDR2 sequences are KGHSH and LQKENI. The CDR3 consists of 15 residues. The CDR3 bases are TGTGCCAGATCCTCCCGGGACAGAAGACCGGGGGAGCTGTTTTTT. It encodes CARSSRDRRPGELFF.

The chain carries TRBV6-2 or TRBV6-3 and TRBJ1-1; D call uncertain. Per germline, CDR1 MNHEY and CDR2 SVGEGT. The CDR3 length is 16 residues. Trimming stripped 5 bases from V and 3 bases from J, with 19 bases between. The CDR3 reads CASSQNTDNAYTEAFF. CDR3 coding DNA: TGTGCCAGCAGTCAAAATACCGACAATGCTTACACTGAAGCTTTCTTT.

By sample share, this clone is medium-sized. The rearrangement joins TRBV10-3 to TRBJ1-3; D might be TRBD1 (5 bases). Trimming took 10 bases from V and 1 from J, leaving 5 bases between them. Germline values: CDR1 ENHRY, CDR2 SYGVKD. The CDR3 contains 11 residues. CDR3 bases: TGTGCCACAGGGTCTGGAAACACCATATATTTT. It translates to CATGSGNTIYF.

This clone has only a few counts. The CDR3 coding sequence is TGTGCCAGCAGCGTAGCAGGATTCGACACCATATATTTT. Protein product: CASSVAGFDTIYF. The V and J genes are TRBV9 and TRBJ1-3; D not resolved. V dropped 0 bases and J dropped 8 bases, with 9 bases sitting between them. Germline CDR1 is SGDLS and CDR2 is YYNGEE. The CDR3 is made up of 13 amino acids.

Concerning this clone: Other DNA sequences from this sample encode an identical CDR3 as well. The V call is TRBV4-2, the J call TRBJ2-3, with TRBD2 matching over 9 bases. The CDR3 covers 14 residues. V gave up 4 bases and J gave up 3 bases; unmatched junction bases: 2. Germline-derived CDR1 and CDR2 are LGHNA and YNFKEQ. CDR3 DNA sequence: TGTGCCAGCAGCCCCGGACTAGCGACAGATACGCAGTATTTT. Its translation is CASSPGLATDTQYF.

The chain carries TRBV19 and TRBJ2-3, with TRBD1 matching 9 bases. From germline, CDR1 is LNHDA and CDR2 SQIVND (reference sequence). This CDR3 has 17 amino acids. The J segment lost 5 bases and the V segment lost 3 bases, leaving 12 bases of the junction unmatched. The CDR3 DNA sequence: TGTGCCAGTAGTATCTCCGGGACAGGGCGGAGAGGAGATACGCAGTATTTT. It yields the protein CASSISGTGRRGDTQYF.

CDR3 in DNA: TGTGCCAGCAGCTTAGCAGGGGCCGCCACAGATACGCAGTATTTT. It yields the protein CASSLAGAATDTQYF. The chain has TRBV7-9 and TRBJ2-3, with a tentative D call TRBD1 (5 bases). The CDR3 loop spans 15 amino acids. CDR1 SEHNR and CDR2 FQNEAQ come from the germline V gene (reference sequence). V dropped 0 bases and J dropped 2 bases, with 9 bases sitting between them.

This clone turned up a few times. The CDR3 spells CASSQSWQGNQPQHF. In DNA, the CDR3 is TGCGCCAGCAGCCAAAGTTGGCAGGGCAATCAGCCCCAGCATTTT. This rearrangement joins TRBV4-3 to TRBJ1-5; D ambiguous. V dropped 2 bases and J dropped 2 bases, with 10 bases sitting between them. The V gene's germline CDR1 is LGHNA and CDR2 YSLEER. This CDR3 spans 15 amino acids.

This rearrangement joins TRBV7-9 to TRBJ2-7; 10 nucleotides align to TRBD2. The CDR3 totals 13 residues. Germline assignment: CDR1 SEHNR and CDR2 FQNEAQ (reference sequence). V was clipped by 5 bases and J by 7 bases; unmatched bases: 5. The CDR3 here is CASSASGSKEQYF. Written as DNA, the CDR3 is TGTGCCAGCAGCGCTAGCGGGAGTAAAGAGCAGTACTTC.